Included here is one T cell receptor beta chain sequence, with context. Its antigen is unidentified. The data stem from a study of T cell responses to AZD1222 COVID-19 vaccine. Study-wide results and limits: CD4 TCRs covered the whole spike, strongest at regions 160-218 and 743-854. Among AZD1222 vaccinees, only five to seven were seropositive at baseline. Females outnumbered males among donors, who were mostly white British; clonal diversity was possibly underestimated.

Trimming removed 4 bases from V and 10 bases from J, with 20 bases in between. The CDR3 consists of 16 residues. Per germline, CDR1 SNHLY and CDR2 FYNNEI. Clones were sequenced by immunoSEQ multiplex PCR, and TCRdb holds only the in-frame ones, with some missing. The sample consists of some 140,000 clones, roughly 88% of them appearing once. The sample consisted of peripheral blood, taken 28 days after the second AZD1222 dose. The source of this sequence is an adult who received the AZD1222 COVID-19 vaccine. The chain recombines TRBV2 with TRBJ1-6; D is unresolved. The CDR3 loop reads CASSGVKTPGISPLHF. In DNA, the CDR3 is TGTGCCAGCAGTGGCGTGAAAACGCCGGGGATATCACCCCTCCACTTT.